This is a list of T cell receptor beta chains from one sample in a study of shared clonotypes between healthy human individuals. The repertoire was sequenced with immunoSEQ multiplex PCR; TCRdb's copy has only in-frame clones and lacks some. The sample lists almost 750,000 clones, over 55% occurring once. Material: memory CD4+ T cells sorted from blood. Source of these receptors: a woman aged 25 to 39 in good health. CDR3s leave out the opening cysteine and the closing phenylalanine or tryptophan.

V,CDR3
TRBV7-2,ASSLGFSQETQY
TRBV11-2,ASSLRGTEGYEQY
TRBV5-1,ASRGGLAEGGEQF
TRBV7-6,ASSSLTGLAGELF
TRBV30,AWEGAYEQY
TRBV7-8,ASSQSRAALNTEAF
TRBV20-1,SAGPREQY
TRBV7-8,ASSLRTDYLSGANVLT
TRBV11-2,ASSPSHTGQQY
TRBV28,ASSAGEQY
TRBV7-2,ASSFQPYTEAF
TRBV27,ASSLDSGPGGQLF
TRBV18,ASSGPPGLGQPQH
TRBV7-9,ASSGGTGFGYGYT
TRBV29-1,SVEASGVQF
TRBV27,ASSLSGGFHEQY
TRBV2,ASSARAGPFQPQH
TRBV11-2,ASSPGRSTDTQY
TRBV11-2,ASSFSGGAGNTIY
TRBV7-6,ASSLGGSMNTEAF
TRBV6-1,ASRGQGGNQPQH
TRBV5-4,ASSSDQLKQY